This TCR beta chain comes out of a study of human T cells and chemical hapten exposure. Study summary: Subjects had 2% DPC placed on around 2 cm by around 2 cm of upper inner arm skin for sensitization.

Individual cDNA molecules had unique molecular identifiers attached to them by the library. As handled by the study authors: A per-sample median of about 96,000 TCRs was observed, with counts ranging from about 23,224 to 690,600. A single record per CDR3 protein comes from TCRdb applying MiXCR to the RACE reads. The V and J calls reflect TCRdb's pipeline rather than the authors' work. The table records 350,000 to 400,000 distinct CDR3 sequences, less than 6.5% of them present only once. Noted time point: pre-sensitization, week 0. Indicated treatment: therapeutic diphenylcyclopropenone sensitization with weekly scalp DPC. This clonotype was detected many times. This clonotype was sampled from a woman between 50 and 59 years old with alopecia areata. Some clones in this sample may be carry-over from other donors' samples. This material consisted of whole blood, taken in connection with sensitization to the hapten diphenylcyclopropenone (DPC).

For the CDR3, the DNA is TGTGCCAGCAGCGTGGACAGGAGCTCCTACAATGAGCAGTTCTTC. Translating it yields CASSVDRSSYNEQFF. The chain links TRBV2 to TRBJ2-1; 7 bases agree with TRBD1. CDR1 SNHLY and CDR2 FYNNEI come from the germline V gene. The CDR3 spans 15 residues. The V gene end was trimmed by 6 bases and the J gene end by 0 bases; junction bases not matched to a gene: 5.